This T cell receptor (beta chain) was obtained from a study of blood T cells in healthy people across ages. Primed by a sample-barcoded 5' primer and a J-beta primer mix, a second PCR proceeded for about 6 to 12 cycles. One entry per CDR3 protein results from TCRdb running MiXCR on the 5' RACE reads. Among some 1.1 million distinct CDR3 sequences listed, roughly two fifths were seen once. Concerning this clonotype itself: A clone one base away is much larger, so this may be a read error.

The CDR3 is 14 residues long. Germline V CDR1 and CDR2: SGHAT, FQDESV (reference sequence). The specimen was blood. The chain uses TRBV11-1 and TRBJ2-1; 7 bases line up with TRBD2. The TCR originated in a man aged 18 to 35 in good health. The chain's CDR3 is CVSSYRGVYNEQFF. The CDR3 DNA reads TGTGTCAGCAGCTACCGGGGGGTTTACAATGAGCAGTTCTTC.